What follows are 15 T cell receptor beta chains derived from one specimen sequenced in a study of blood T cell repertoires in COVID-19. TCRdb's copy holds only in-frame clones and misses some; the assay was immunoSEQ multiplex PCR. The table lists over 120,000 clones, roughly four fifths of them singletons. The sequencing input was peripheral blood. Receptors originate from a woman aged 50 to 60 with active or convalescent COVID-19.

The J gene is TRBJ2-2, the V gene TRBV5-8, with 8 bases identical to TRBD2. Trimming removed 0 bases from V and 0 bases from J; junction bases left unmatched: 1. Germline values: CDR1 SGHTS, CDR2 YDEGEE. The CDR3 runs 16 residues. The CDR3 region is CASSLGTSTNTGELFF. CDR3 nucleotide sequence: TGTGCCAGCAGCTTGGGGACTAGCACGAACACCGGGGAGCTGTTTTTT.

The rearrangement uses TRBV6-2 or TRBV6-3 and TRBJ1-1; 10 bases map to TRBD1. V lost 2 bases, J lost 5 bases, and 11 bases stayed unmatched. The V gene's germline CDR1 is MNHEY and CDR2 SVGEGT. The CDR3 runs 17 residues. CDR3 in amino acids: CASSYTPGQGSRTEAFF. The CDR3 DNA reads TGTGCCAGCAGTTACACCCCGGGACAGGGGTCTCGGACTGAAGCTTTCTTT.

V is TRBV7-9 and J is TRBJ2-2, with D tentatively TRBD1 (6 bases). The germline gives CDR1 SEHNR, CDR2 FQNEAQ (reference sequence). The CDR3 extends over 14 amino acids. V shed 8 bases and J shed 4 bases, with 14 bases lying between them. CDR3 sequence reads: CASLGTRSTGELFF. The CDR3 bases are TGTGCCAGCCTAGGGACAAGGAGCACCGGGGAGCTGTTTTTT.

This chain links TRBV30 with TRBJ1-2, with D possibly TRBD1 on 5 matching bases. Germline V gene lookup returns CDR1 GTSNPN and CDR2 SVGIG (reference sequence). The CDR3 is 13 residues long. Trimming took 3 bases from V and 2 from J, leaving 10 bases between them. CDR3 sequence (DNA): TGTGCCTGGAGCCAGGGCGCAAACTATGGCTACACCTTC. Its protein is CAWSQGANYGYTF.

The rearrangement joins TRBV4-3 to TRBJ2-3; the D gene is possibly TRBD2 (5 bases). Per germline, CDR1 LGHNA and CDR2 YSLEER. This CDR3 is built from 14 residues. V was clipped by 0 bases and J by 7 bases, with 11 bases between them. CDR3 sequence reads: CASSQDFGRNTQYF. In nucleotides, the CDR3 is TGCGCCAGCAGCCAAGATTTTGGGAGAAATACGCAGTATTTT.

This clone appeared a few times. The chain has TRBV6-5 and TRBJ2-2, with no clear D. This CDR3 comprises 12 residues. Germline-derived CDR1 and CDR2 are MNHEY and SVGAGI. Trimming shortened V by 6 bases and J by 8 bases, and 10 bases separated the two germline ends. The CDR3: CASRRNVGELFF. The CDR3 region has the DNA TGTGCCAGCAGGAGGAATGTGGGGGAGCTGTTTTTT.

This chain uses TRBV7-2 with TRBJ1-5; D unresolved. The CDR3 length is 13 residues. The V gene's germline CDR1 is SGHTA and CDR2 FQGNSA. Trimming cost V 5 bases and J 12 bases, with 17 bases left between them. The CDR3 DNA reads as TGTGCCAGCAGCCAAGAAATCAACAGAAACCAGCATTTT. It specifies CASSQEINRNQHF. The full variable domain, with the rest looked up from reference TRBV7-2 and TRBJ1-5, is GAGVSQSPSNKVTEKGKDVELRCDPISGHTALYWYRQSLGQGLEFLIYFQGNSAPDKSGLPSDRFSAERTGGSVSTLTIQRTQQEDSAVYLCASSQEINRNQHFGDGTRLSIL.

V and J are TRBV7-2 and TRBJ2-7, with D maybe TRBD1 (5 bases). Trimming stripped 5 bases from V and 2 bases from J, with 16 bases between. The CDR3 length is 15 residues. Germline values: CDR1 SGHTA, CDR2 FQGNSA. The CDR3 region is CASSLRGRGPYEQYF. The DNA for the CDR3 is TGTGCCAGCAGCCTAAGGGGTAGGGGTCCCTACGAGCAGTACTTC.

The chain joins TRBV24-1 to TRBJ1-1; TRBD1 aligns across 9 bases. The germline CDR1 and CDR2 sequences are KGHDR and SFDVKD. Unmatched junction bases numbered 9, after V lost 4 bases and J lost 1 base. This CDR3 has 17 residues. The CDR3 protein is CATSDLHRGRRNTEAFF. CDR3 nucleotide sequence: TGTGCCACCAGTGACCTACACAGGGGGCGAAGGAACACTGAAGCTTTCTTT.

V gene TRBV19 combines with J gene TRBJ2-1; TRBD1 agrees at 7 bases. The CDR3 consists of 16 residues. Trimming at V came to 0 bases and at J to 1 base, leaving 3 bases not matched to a gene. The germline V gene encodes CDR1 LNHDA and CDR2 SQIVND (reference sequence). CDR3 coding DNA: TGTGCCAGTAGTATAGAGGGACAGAAATCCTACAATGAGCAGTTCTTC. Protein sequence: CASSIEGQKSYNEQFF.

The CDR3 region has the DNA TGTGCCTGGATCGGTGATAGCTATCTTAATGGCTACACCTTC. The encoded protein is CAWIGDSYLNGYTF. J is TRBJ1-2 and V is TRBV30, with D unresolved. Trimming removed 4 bases at V and 6 bases at J, with 18 bases between. Looked up from germline, CDR1 is GTSNPN and CDR2 is SVGIG (reference sequence). The CDR3 is made up of 14 amino acids.

The gene calls are TRBV2 and TRBJ1-2; D unresolved. The length of the CDR3 is 14 residues. The V end lost 1 base, the J end lost 5 bases, and 11 bases lay between the germline ends. Germline V gene lookup returns CDR1 SNHLY and CDR2 FYNNEI. The CDR3 nucleotides are TGTGCCAGCAGTGAAGGTCTCAGGTCTTATGGCTACACCTTC. Protein product: CASSEGLRSYGYTF.

The CDR3, as DNA: TGTGCCAGCAGCTTAGCGGCGGTGCCGGCTGGAAACACCATATATTTT. Protein: CASSLAAVPAGNTIYF. V and J are TRBV7-9 and TRBJ1-3; no definite D call. V shed 0 bases and J shed 2 bases, with 11 bases lying between them. The CDR3 is 16 residues long. Germline assignment: CDR1 SEHNR and CDR2 FQNEAQ (reference sequence).

The J gene is TRBJ1-1, the V gene TRBV19, with a possible D match to TRBD1 (5 bases). Looked up from germline, CDR1 is LNHDA and CDR2 is SQIVND (reference sequence). The CDR3 has 13 amino acids. Deletions cut 5 bases from V and 7 bases from J, with 14 bases between. The CDR3 protein is CASSLLGGLEAFF. The CDR3 DNA reads as TGTGCCAGTAGTCTTCTGGGGGGACTTGAAGCTTTCTTT.

The chain combines TRBV19 with TRBJ1-5; a weak D match, TRBD1 (6 bases). Germline V gene lookup returns CDR1 LNHDA and CDR2 SQIVND (reference sequence). Trimming removed 7 bases at V and 1 base at J, with 17 bases between. The CDR3 covers 16 residues. CDR3 sequence (DNA): TGTGCCAGTACCGCGAGGGGGACGGGAAGCAATCAGCCCCAGCATTTT. Its translation: CASTARGTGSNQPQHF.